Detailed here is one T cell receptor (beta chain). The antigen remains undetermined. The method was immunoSEQ multiplex PCR; TCRdb's version includes in-frame clones alone and lacks a portion of them. There are roughly 120,000 clones in the sample; around 88% occur only once, and over 4% lies in the top ten. These data are taken from a study of cytomegalovirus exposure and HLA in healthy donors. From germline, CDR1 is SGHRS and CDR2 YFSETQ. V shed 0 bases and J shed 7 bases, with 13 bases lying between them. CDR3 length equals 14 residues. General study results and limits: The tendency of first-cohort TCR clusters to co-occur in the 120 or so validation repertoires was identified by a subsequent analysis. Per published reports, the classifier diagnosed cytomegalovirus status with high specificity and sensitivity.

This chain joins TRBV5-1 and TRBJ1-1; D call uncertain. Sequencing was done on a sample of PBMCs. The clonotype was recovered from a man aged 18 to 29 in good health and CMV-seronegative. CDR3 region: CASSLDRVRGEAFF. CDR3 bases: TGCGCCAGCAGCTTGGATCGTGTCCGGGGTGAAGCTTTCTTT.